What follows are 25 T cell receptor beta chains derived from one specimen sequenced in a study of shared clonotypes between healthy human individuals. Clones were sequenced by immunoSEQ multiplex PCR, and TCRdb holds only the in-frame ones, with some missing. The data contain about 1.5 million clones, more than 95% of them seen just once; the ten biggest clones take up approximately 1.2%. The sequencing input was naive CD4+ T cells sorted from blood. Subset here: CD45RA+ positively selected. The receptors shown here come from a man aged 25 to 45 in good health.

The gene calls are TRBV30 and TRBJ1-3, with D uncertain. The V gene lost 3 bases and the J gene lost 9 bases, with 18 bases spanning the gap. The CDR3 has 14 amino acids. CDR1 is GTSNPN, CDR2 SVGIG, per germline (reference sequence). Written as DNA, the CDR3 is TGTGCCTGGAGAAATAGGTGGGTTTTAGGCACCATATATTTT. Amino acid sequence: CAWRNRWVLGTIYF.

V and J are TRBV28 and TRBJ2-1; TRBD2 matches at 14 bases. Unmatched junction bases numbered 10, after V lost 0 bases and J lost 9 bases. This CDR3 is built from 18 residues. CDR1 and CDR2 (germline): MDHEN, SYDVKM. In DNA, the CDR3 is TGTGCCAGCAGTTTATGGGGGATAAGGACTAGCGGGAGGTCTGAGCAGTTCTTC. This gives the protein CASSLWGIRTSGRSEQFF.

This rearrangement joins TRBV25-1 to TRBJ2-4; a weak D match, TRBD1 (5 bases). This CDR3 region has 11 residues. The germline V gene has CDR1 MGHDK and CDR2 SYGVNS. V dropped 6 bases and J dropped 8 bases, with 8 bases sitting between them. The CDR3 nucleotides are TGTGCCAGCAGAGACAGTTACATTCAGTACTTC. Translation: CASRDSYIQYF. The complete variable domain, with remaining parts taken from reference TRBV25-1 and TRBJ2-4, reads EADIYQTPRYLVIGTGKKITLECSQTMGHDKMYWYQQDPGMELHLIHYSYGVNSTEKGDLSSESTVSRIRTEHFPLTLESARPSHTSQYLCASRDSYIQYFGAGTRLSVL.

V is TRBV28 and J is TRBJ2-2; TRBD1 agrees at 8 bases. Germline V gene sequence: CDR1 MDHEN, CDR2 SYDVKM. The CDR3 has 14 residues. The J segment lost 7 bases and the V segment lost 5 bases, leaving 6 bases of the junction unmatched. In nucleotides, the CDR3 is TGTGCCAGCAGTCACCAGACAGGGGTCGGGGAGCTGTTTTTT. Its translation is CASSHQTGVGELFF.

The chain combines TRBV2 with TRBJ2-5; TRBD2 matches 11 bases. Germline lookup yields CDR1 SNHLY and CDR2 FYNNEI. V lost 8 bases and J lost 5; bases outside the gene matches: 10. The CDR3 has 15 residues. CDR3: CASSSGRRGVETQYF. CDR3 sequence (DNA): TGTGCCAGCTCTAGCGGGAGGCGCGGAGTTGAGACCCAGTACTTC.

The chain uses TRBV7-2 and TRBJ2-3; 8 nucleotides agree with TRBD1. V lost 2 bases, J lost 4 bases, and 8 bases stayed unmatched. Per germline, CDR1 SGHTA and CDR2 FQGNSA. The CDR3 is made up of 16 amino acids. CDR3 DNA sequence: TGTGCCAGCAGCTTAAAGGACAGGGTGGTCCCAGATACGCAGTATTTT. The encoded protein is CASSLKDRVVPDTQYF.

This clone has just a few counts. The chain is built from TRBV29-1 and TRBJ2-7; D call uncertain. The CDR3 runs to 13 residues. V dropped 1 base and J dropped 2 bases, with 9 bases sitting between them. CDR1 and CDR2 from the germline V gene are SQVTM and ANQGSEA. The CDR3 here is CSVEGRFTYEQYF. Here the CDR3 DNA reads TGCAGCGTTGAAGGCCGGTTCACCTACGAGCAGTACTTC.

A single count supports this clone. For the CDR3, the DNA is TGTGCCAGCTCACCAGGAGCGGCAAAATCCTACGAGCAGTACTTC. Translating it yields CASSPGAAKSYEQYF. The rearrangement joins TRBV18 to TRBJ2-7; D is perhaps TRBD2 (5 bases). The germline V gene encodes CDR1 KGHSH and CDR2 LQKENI. Trimming took 2 bases from V and 1 from J, leaving 12 bases between them. There are 15 residues in the CDR3.

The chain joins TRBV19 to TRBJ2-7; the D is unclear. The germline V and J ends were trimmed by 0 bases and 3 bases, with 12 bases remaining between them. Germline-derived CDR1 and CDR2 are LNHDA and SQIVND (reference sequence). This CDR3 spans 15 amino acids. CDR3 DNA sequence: TGTGCCAGTAGTATAGATGGTCTAGGCCTCTACGAGCAGTACTTC. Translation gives CASSIDGLGLYEQYF.

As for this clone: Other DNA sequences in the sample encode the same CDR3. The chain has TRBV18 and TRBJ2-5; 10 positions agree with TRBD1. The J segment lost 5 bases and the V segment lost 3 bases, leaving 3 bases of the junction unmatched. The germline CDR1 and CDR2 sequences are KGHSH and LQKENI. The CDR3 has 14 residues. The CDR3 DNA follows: TGTGCCAGCTCACCCGGGACAGGGGAGGAGACCCAGTACTTC. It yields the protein CASSPGTGEETQYF.

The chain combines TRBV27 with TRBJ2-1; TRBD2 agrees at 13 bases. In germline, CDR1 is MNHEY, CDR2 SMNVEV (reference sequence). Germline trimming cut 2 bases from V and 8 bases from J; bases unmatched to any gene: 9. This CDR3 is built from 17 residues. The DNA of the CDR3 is TGTGCCAGCAGTTTAAGGACTAGCGGGAGCAGGAGCTATGAGCAGTTCTTC. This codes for CASSLRTSGSRSYEQFF.

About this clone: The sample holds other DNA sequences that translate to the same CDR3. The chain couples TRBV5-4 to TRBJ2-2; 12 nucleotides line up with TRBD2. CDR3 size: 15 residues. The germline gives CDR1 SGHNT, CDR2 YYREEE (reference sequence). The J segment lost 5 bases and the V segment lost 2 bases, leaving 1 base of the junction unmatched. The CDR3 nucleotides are TGTGCCAGCAGCTTACTAGCGGGAGGTACCGGGGAGCTGTTTTTT. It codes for CASSLLAGGTGELFF.

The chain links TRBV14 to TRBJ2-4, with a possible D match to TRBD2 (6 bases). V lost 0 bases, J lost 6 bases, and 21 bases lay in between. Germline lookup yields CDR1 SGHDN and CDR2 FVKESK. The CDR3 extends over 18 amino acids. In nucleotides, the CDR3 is TGTGCCAGCAGCCAAGACGCTACCAGGGTCGGAGGGGTAAACATTCAGTACTTC. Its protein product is CASSQDATRVGGVNIQYF.

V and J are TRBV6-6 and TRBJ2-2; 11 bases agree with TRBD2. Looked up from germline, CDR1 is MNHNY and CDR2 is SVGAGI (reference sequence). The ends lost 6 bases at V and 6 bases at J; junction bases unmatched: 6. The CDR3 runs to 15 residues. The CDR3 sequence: CASRNLAGGSGELFF. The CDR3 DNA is TGTGCCAGCAGGAACCTAGCGGGAGGTTCCGGGGAGCTGTTTTTT.

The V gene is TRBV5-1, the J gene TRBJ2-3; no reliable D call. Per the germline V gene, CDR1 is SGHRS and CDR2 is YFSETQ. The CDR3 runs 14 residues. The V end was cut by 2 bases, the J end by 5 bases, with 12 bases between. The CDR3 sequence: CASSFGRIKDTQYF. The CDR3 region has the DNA TGCGCCAGCAGCTTCGGCAGGATTAAAGATACGCAGTATTTT.

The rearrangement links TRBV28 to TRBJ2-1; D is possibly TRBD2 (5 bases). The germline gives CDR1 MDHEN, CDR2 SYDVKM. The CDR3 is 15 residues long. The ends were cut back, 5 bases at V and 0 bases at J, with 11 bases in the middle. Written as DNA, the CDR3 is TGTGCCAGCAGTCCCCAGCGGCGCTCCTACAATGAGCAGTTCTTC. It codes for CASSPQRRSYNEQFF.

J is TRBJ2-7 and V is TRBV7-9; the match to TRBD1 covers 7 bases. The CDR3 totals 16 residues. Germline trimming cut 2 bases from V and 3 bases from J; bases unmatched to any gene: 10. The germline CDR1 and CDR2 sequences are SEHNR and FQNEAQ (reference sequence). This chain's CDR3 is CASSLSTGTVVYEQYF. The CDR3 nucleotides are TGTGCCAGCAGCTTAAGTACCGGGACAGTGGTCTACGAGCAGTACTTC.

CDR3 sequence (DNA): TGTGCCTTCTCGGGGGGACGGCAGCCCTACAATGAGCAGTTCTTC. Amino acid sequence: CAFSGGRQPYNEQFF. V is TRBV2 and J is TRBJ2-1; 7 nucleotides line up with TRBD2. The CDR3 runs to 15 residues. V lost 11 bases, J lost 2 bases, and 12 bases stayed unmatched. CDR1 and CDR2 (germline): SNHLY, FYNNEI. Complete variable domain (other parts from reference TRBV2 and TRBJ2-1): EPEVTQTPSHQVTQMGQEVILRCVPISNHLYFYWYRQILGQKVEFLVSFYNNEISEKSEIFDDQFSVERPDGSNFTLKIRSTKLEDSAMYFCAFSGGRQPYNEQFFGPGTRLTVL.

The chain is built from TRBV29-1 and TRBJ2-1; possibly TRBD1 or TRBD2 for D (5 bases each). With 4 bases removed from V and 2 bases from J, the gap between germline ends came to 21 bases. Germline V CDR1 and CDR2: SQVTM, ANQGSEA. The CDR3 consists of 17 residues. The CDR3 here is CSVVAATGTGPYNEQFF. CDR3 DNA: TGCAGCGTTGTGGCGGCCACCGGGACCGGTCCCTACAATGAGCAGTTCTTC.

CDR3 region: CASSPIEVAAIYNEQFF. CDR3 coding DNA: TGTGCCAGCTCACCAATCGAGGTAGCGGCAATTTACAATGAGCAGTTCTTC. This chain uses TRBV18 with TRBJ2-1, with TRBD2 as a possible D gene (6 bases). The CDR3 length is 17 residues. Per germline, CDR1 KGHSH and CDR2 LQKENI. V lost 2 bases and J 4 bases, leaving 18 bases between the germline ends.

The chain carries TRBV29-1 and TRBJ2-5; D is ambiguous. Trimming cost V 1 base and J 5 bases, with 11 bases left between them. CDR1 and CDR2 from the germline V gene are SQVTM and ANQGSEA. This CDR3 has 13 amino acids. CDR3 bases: TGCAGCGTTGAAGCGATGGGGTGGGAGACCCAGTACTTC. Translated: CSVEAMGWETQYF. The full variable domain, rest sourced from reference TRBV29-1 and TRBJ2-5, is SAVISQKPSRDICQRGTSLTIQCQVDSQVTMMFWYRQQPGQSLTLIATANQGSEATYESGFVIDKFPISRPNLTFSTLTVSNMSPEDSSIYLCSVEAMGWETQYFGPGTRLLVL.

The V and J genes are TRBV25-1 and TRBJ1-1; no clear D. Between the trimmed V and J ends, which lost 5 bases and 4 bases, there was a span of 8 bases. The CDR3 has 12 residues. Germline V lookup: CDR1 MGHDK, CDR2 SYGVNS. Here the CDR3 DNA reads TGTGCCAGCAGTCGGAGAGGCACTGAAGCTTTCTTT. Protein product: CASSRRGTEAFF. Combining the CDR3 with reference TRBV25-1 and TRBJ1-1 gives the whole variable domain EADIYQTPRYLVIGTGKKITLECSQTMGHDKMYWYQQDPGMELHLIHYSYGVNSTEKGDLSSESTVSRIRTEHFPLTLESARPSHTSQYLCASSRRGTEAFFGQGTRLTVV.

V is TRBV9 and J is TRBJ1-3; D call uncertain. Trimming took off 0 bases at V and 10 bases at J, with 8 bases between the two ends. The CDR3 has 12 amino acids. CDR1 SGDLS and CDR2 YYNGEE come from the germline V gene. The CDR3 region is CASSVERSTIYF. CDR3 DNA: TGTGCCAGCAGCGTAGAACGTAGTACCATATATTTT.

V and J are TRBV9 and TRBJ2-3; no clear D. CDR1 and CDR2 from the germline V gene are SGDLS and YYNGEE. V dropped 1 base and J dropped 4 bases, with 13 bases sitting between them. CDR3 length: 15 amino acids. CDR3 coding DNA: TGTGCCAGCAGCGTACTTCCCAACTTGGCAGATACGCAGTATTTT. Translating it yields CASSVLPNLADTQYF.

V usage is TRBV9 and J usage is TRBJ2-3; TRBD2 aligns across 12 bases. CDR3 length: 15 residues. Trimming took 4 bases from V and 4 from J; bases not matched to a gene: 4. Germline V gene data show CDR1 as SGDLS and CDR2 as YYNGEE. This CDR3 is CASSQTSGRPDTQYF. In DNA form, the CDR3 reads TGTGCCAGCAGCCAGACTAGCGGGAGACCAGATACGCAGTATTTT.